This T cell receptor beta chain is drawn from a study of prognosis after radiotherapy for stage I lung cancer (dated by TCRdb to 2020 to 2022). Some background on the complete study: Between early 2018 and January 2019, 15 to 20 patients with stage I NSCLC were enrolled in Nanjing, China. Every patient was regarded as medically inoperable, because of comorbidities in more than 10 cases and refusal of surgery in roughly 7 cases. Peripheral blood TCR beta repertoires were profiled in stage I NSCLC patients before and after stereotactic body radiotherapy, and the repertoires were related to distant failure. In every patient, SBRT was given without any concurrent therapy. Some 15 patients presented with newly diagnosed primary stage I lung tumors, and roughly 5 carried oligometastatic NSCLC following surgical resection of the primary tumor. On tumor histology, more than ten patients had adenocarcinoma and about seven had squamous cell carcinoma. Image-guided IMRT or VMAT was used to deliver SBRT in 3 to 5 fractions at a biologically effective dose of at least 100 Gy. Ages in the cohort of 13 men and about six women ranged from about 50 to 85 years, with a median of 74. A total of around 38 blood samples from roughly 20 patients were sequenced, with one sample obtained before and one obtained after SBRT for each patient. After SBRT, distant metastases developed in four of the 19 patients at a median of approximately seven months, while the remaining 15 patients had no significant progression. Overall study outcomes, separate from this receptor: Tumor specificity of expanded TCR clones was not determined. Differences in TRBV and TRBJ usage frequencies by metastasis status were reportedly observed in two V genes at baseline and in roughly 10 V and two J genes after SBRT. Unique TCR clone counts fell after SBRT (median approximately 10,000 before versus under 8,000 after; Wilcoxon paired P=0.011). All reported P values were unadjusted for multiple comparisons. Limitations of the study included a small cohort and short follow-up, and the study findings need independent validation. Post-SBRT Shannon entropy and its change from baseline were lower in patients who developed distant metastases; baseline Shannon entropy was not associated with metastases.

This clonotype was detected ten times or more. Its target antigen remains unknown. Base qualities are not provided; no much larger clone lies one nucleotide away. Two rounds of multiplex PCR on genomic DNA were used to amplify the TCR beta CDR3 region. The first PCR round used primers specific to each TRBV and TRBJ gene, and the primer sequences were filed in Chinese patent CN105087789A. The second PCR round used universal primers. The Roche High Pure PCR Template Preparation Kit was used to extract genomic DNA from frozen PBMCs. An Illumina HiSeq 3000 was used to sequence the libraries paired-end with 151 bp reads. Turning to the authors' computational methods: CutAdapt was used to remove raw reads lacking the multiplex PCR primer sequences. Using PEAR, the high-quality paired reads were merged into contigs. MiXCR assigned TRB V, D and J gene segments to each contig by aligning to reference sequences. CDR3 sequences were clustered by base quality and sequence similarity to remove sequencing errors. Shannon entropy normalized by the natural log of productive TCR sequence number was used as the measure of diversity. One minus Shannon entropy divided by the natural log of the number of unique clonotypes was used as the definition of clonality. The Youden index of ROC curves was used to select progression-free survival cut-offs for repertoire metrics, and analyses were performed in R 3.5.3. The public sequencing data were trimmed at Q25 with fastp and processed into clonotypes with MiXCR by TCRdb, which kept only in-frame beta chains. Records with the same CDR3 protein are collapsed into one entry carrying the most frequent genes and DNA. TCRdb's processing, not the authors', yielded these V and J calls. This sample lists about 26,000 distinct CDR3 sequences; about 30% were detected once. The top ten hold around 35% of the sample.

A history of other malignancies or of prior chemotherapy or radiotherapy was absent in all patients, and node-negative disease was shown on CT and PET/CT in all patients. At each of two time points, 5 to 6 milliliters of peripheral venous blood were collected into EDTA tubes. Ficoll-Paque Plus density-gradient centrifugation was used to isolate PBMCs. Immediately after collection, samples were stored at -80 degrees C until analysis. Sequences SGHKS (CDR1) and YYEKEE (CDR2) are obtained from the germline V gene (reference sequence). Including cysteine and phenylalanine, the CDR3 has 15 amino acids. Only the CDR3 DNA is retained, 45 bases long and in frame from the first base. The germline ends are 15 bases apart after V is trimmed by 2 bases and J by 9 bases.

The chain is encoded by TRBV5-5 joined to TRBJ1-6; the D gene is not confidently resolved. The sample was PBMCs, taken before or after stereotactic body radiation therapy (not recorded which). The receptor was isolated from a donor over 45 with non-small cell lung cancer. Here is the DNA: TGTGCCAGCAGCTTCACCCGGGATTTAGCTTCACCCCTCCACTTT. It translates to CASSFTRDLASPLHF.